This T cell receptor beta chain was identified during a study of regulatory T cells in long-lasting Graves disease (dated by TCRdb to the early 2020s). Background for the entire study: In the newly diagnosed Graves' disease group, patients had been taking antithyroid drugs for less than 3 months. The study took place in China and was registered as a clinical trial. Patients with persistent Graves' disease were compared with patients with newly diagnosed Graves' disease using TCR sequencing and RNA sequencing of peripheral blood. A total of 33 samples were covered by TCR sequencing, comprising approximately 13 persistent and 20 or so newly diagnosed Graves' disease patients.

CDR1 SGHTA and CDR2 FQGTGA are derived from the germline V gene. Measured from the cysteine to the phenylalanine, the CDR3 is 14 residues long. Only the CDR3 region is kept as DNA, spanning 42 bases read in frame from base 1. V gives up 1 base and J gives up 2 bases, and the segment between their germline ends measures 3 bases. Library preparation was by multiplex PCR. Sequenced using an Illumina HiSeq 4000. TCR beta libraries were built with iRepertoire HTBI primers and Arm-PCR amplification of CDR3 regions. Gel purification was performed on PCR products prior to sequencing. Concerning the study's data processing: A total of fewer than 70 TRBV and some 15 TRBJ segments were identified across samples and were used for gene usage analysis of CDR3 amino acid clonotypes. COPE and FqMerger were used to merge the filtered high-quality paired reads into contigs. Contigs were aligned with BLAST to IMGT TRBV, TRBD and TRBJ reference genes, and CDR3 was defined per IMGT. Highly expanded clones were defined as clonotypes with a frequency above 0.1%. Repertoire diversity was measured by Shannon entropy, and V-J evenness by the Gini coefficient. Clonotypes shared by more than one individual were considered public. The public reads were run again by TCRdb, first through fastp at Q25 and then through MiXCR, and only productive beta chains were kept. Each entry merges the rows of one CDR3 protein and shows their most common DNA and genes. The V and J calls shown here were made by TCRdb, not taken from the authors' results. Present in this sample are 400,000 to 550,000 distinct CDR3 sequences, about a sixth of which were seen just once. Roughly a tenth of the sample belongs to the ten largest clones.

The study at large found these results: Patients with persistent disease shared more public clonotypes (fewer than 3,000) than newly diagnosed patients did (approximately 990). Preferential use of TRBV28, TRBJ1-2 and TRBJ2-5 was observed in persistent disease, whereas TRBV20-1 and TRBJ2-1 were favored in newly diagnosed disease. Compared with newly diagnosed patients, patients with persistent Graves' disease had lower TCR Shannon entropy and fewer highly expanded clones, which suggests clonal expansion. As a limitation, the authors acknowledged that the small sample size may reduce accuracy. Sequencing and analysis were restricted to the TCR beta chain. Only peripheral blood was studied, because thyroid tissue, the primary lesion, was inaccessible.

The time point label corresponds to: newly diagnosed GD, antithyroid drugs for less than 3 months. For both TCR sequencing and RNA sequencing, RNA was extracted from PBMCs in TRIzol. Graves' disease was diagnosed according to American Thyroid Association guidelines. Patients were recruited from an endocrinology department in Xi'an, China. Each patient gave around 9 milliliters of peripheral blood, collected in an EDTA anticoagulant tube. PBMCs were isolated by Ficoll Paque Plus density gradient separation without further T cell sorting. RNA quality was checked with an Agilent 2100 Bioanalyzer and agarose gel, and concentration with a NanoDrop 2000. As to this clonotype: Its antigen is currently not known. Just one base apart from a much larger clone, this may be a read error.

This same sample was also part of a study on T cells in Graves' hyperthyroidism and ophthalmopathy. As the second paper documents: A patient counted as having stable Graves' hyperthyroidism if no progression to ophthalmopathy occurred over 18 months of follow-up. Hyperthyroidism patients were newly diagnosed, with disease duration under 2 months, and aged 18 to 65 years. The study excluded patients with uncontrolled infections, other autoimmune diseases, pregnancy or lactation. Diagnoses were based on clinical symptoms, serum thyroxine and TRAb, thyroid ultrasound and orbital computed tomography. For the first round of RT-PCR on the TCR CDR3, the HTBI primer set was used together with the Qiagen OneStep RT-PCR kit. Most expanded thyroid clonotypes (frequency above 0.001) were also detected in blood, suggesting blood repertoires may reflect thyroid immune responses. A model built on a 13 V-J signature distinguished ophthalmopathy from stable hyperthyroidism, reaching roughly 88% sensitivity and approximately 83% specificity in cross-validation and 80%/75% in testing. In validation, progression to ophthalmopathy was predicted by the model with around 71% sensitivity and about 72% specificity, a median of approximately 6.5 months before onset. TCR V-J signatures able to tell the groups apart were searched for in a discovery cohort of approximately 95 patients, of whom more than 40 had Graves' ophthalmopathy and some 60 had stable Graves' hyperthyroidism. Prospective prediction of ophthalmopathy was tested in an independent validation cohort of under 20 hyperthyroidism patients and around 16 patients who later progressed to ophthalmopathy. The 100 or so discovery patients were randomly split 7:3 into training and test sets. Thyroid tissue and blood T-cell repertoires from several Graves' hyperthyroidism patients were also compared in the study. After sampling, hyperthyroidism patients received methimazole starting at 30 mg daily, and ophthalmopathy patients received high-dose intravenous methylprednisolone. The libraries were constructed in a second round of multiplex PCR and then size-selected and purified. Sequencing of the libraries was done on an Illumina HiSeq2000 using paired-end 100 bp reads. Raw data were processed with SOAPnuke, discarding reads with adapters, uncalled bases, mean Phred below 15, or no exact constant-primer or identifier match. COPE v1.2.5 was used to merge high-quality paired reads, and clonotypes were defined as unique nucleotide sequences. MiTCR v1.1 was used to align clonotypes to the IMGT TRBV, TRBD and TRBJ reference segments. Analysis was restricted to V-J combinations with a frequency above 0.0001, which covered 99.2% of repertoires. The TCS score was defined as the ratio of F50 (clonal expansion) to E x V (chaos), calculated using BLOSUM62-based TCRdist between CDR3 peptides within each V-J. Welch's t-statistics and random forest reduced 500 to 550 V-J features to roughly 13, which were used in a naive Bayes classifier (R e1071). Sample size was not statistically predetermined, and blinding of investigators to group allocation was not performed. According to the paper, TCR Vbeta CDR3 sequencing was carried out on some 140 peripheral blood samples, which came from fewer than 50 ophthalmopathy, about 75 hyperthyroidism and roughly 17 progressor patients.

Recombination connected TRBV7-3 to TRBJ2-6; no D gene can be assigned with confidence. Here the sequenced sample was peripheral blood mononuclear cells (PBMCs), taken at new diagnosis, from a patient treated with antithyroid drugs. This receptor was taken from a woman aged 30 to 39 with Graves disease. Donor details come from another sample of the same person, matched by shared clones. The CDR3 corresponds to CASSLNAGANVLTF. The DNA sequence is as follows: TGTGCCAGCAGCTTAAATGCTGGGGCCAACGTCCTGACTTTC.